This is a list of T cell receptor beta chains from one sample in a study of vaccination effects on CD4 cells after COVID-19. Some clones are missing from TCRdb's copy, which holds only in-frame ones; the method was immunoSEQ multiplex PCR. Of around 30,000 clones in the sample, 69% are singletons; the top ten hold roughly 18%. These TCRs' antigens remain unknown. This material consisted of CD4+ T cells from PBMCs cultured with SARS-CoV-2 spike peptides, taken before COVID-19 vaccination. The receptors derive from a human donor who had a prior SARS-CoV-2 infection. Each CDR3 is given with its conserved first and last residue. The D gene is left open where the match is weak. Only some rows state a clone size, as once, few, many or a class for expanded clones.

cdr3_nt | cdr3_aa | j_call | d_call | clone_size | v_call
TGTGCCAGTCAGGCACGCCCTAGCGGACACTACAATGAGCAGTTCTTC | CASQARPSGHYNEQFF | TRBJ2-1 | TRBD2 | - | TRBV19
TGTGCCACCAGCAGAGATCGAGACGGGTCCTACGAGCAGTACTTC | CATSRDRDGSYEQYF | TRBJ2-7 | - | - | TRBV15
TGTGCCAGCAGCCAAGGGGGCCCGAGCTCCTACAATGAGCAGTTCTTC | CASSQGGPSSYNEQFF | TRBJ2-1 | - | few | TRBV4-2
TGTGCCAGCAGTGAACTAGGAGTGAACACTGAAGCTTTCTTT | CASSELGVNTEAFF | TRBJ1-1 | - | - | TRBV6-1
TGTGCCAGCTCACCAGTGACAGGGATACAAGAGACCCAGTACTTC | CASSPVTGIQETQYF | TRBJ2-5 | TRBD1 | - | TRBV18
TGTGCCAGTAGTTTCGGGGGGCCGGTAATTTACAATGAGCAGTTCTTC | CASSFGGPVIYNEQFF | TRBJ2-1 | - | once | TRBV19
TGTGCCAGCAGTGAGGGAGGCACCGTCCCTGAAAAACTGTTTTTT | CASSEGGTVPEKLFF | TRBJ1-4 | - | - | TRBV6-1
TGTGCCAGCAGCTTGAACCCGGGATCAGGCTATGGCTACACCTTC | CASSLNPGSGYGYTF | TRBJ1-2 | - | few | TRBV5-5
TGTGCCACCAGCAGAGTCTTGGGACGGAACTATGGCTACACCTTC | CATSRVLGRNYGYTF | TRBJ1-2 | - | - | TRBV15
TGTGCCAGCAGCTTGTACGGGGAGGGCGATCAGCCCCAGCATTTT | CASSLYGEGDQPQHF | TRBJ1-5 | - | - | TRBV5-8
TGCGCCAGCAGCTTGCAACTAGCATCCTACGAGCAGTACTTC | CASSLQLASYEQYF | TRBJ2-7 | - | - | TRBV5-1